This T cell receptor beta chain was identified during a study of T cell responses to AZD1222 COVID-19 vaccine. As for the study in general: Second-dose recipients at about 4 or about 12 weeks were treated as one pooled group.

Overall study results and limits: Donors were largely white British and mainly female; clonal diversity was possibly underestimated. Spike-specific TCR breadth and depth rose after two AZD1222 doses.

The CDR3 consists of 13 residues. CDR1 is GTSNPN, CDR2 SVGIG, per germline (reference sequence). V lost 2 bases and J lost 4, with 11 bases in between. Assay: immunoSEQ multiplex PCR; the TCRdb copy retains only in-frame clones and omits some. The sample lists more than 95,000 clones, around nine tenths seen once, with approximately 19% in the top ten. Remarks on this clone: Its target is unknown.

The material sequenced was peripheral blood, taken on day 0 of AZD1222 vaccination. This clonotype was obtained from an adult in good health. The V gene is TRBV30, the J gene TRBJ1-1, with D perhaps TRBD1 (6 bases). The CDR3: CAWSPVGGTEAFF. The CDR3 DNA reads as TGTGCCTGGAGTCCGGTAGGGGGCACTGAAGCTTTCTTT.